This T cell receptor (beta chain) came from a study of control samples from healthy donors and cancer patients. TCRdb keeps only in-frame clones here, not all; method: immunoSEQ multiplex PCR. The repertoire holds about 250,000 clones, roughly 80% seen once, with roughly 13% in the top ten. Germline V gene data show CDR1 as ENHRY and CDR2 as SYGVKD. J gave up 0 bases and V 11 bases, and 9 bases lay outside the gene matches. This CDR3 comprises 14 residues. The genes are TRBV10-3 and TRBJ1-1; TRBD1 matches 7 bases. This TCR was sampled from a woman in her fifties or sixties with lung cancer. The sequencing input was PBMCs. The CDR3 DNA reads as TGTGCCGGGCGGGACAGCCACATGAACACTGAAGCTTTCTTT. It codes for CAGRDSHMNTEAFF.